The 23 T cell receptor beta chains in this list originate from one sample, sequenced in a study of T-cell reconstitution after alpha-beta-depleted transplantation in children. As it was prepared, the TCRbeta library received unique molecular identifiers. TCRdb used MiXCR to reprocess the PCR reads, holding one entry per CDR3 protein. The sample yields 780,000 or so distinct CDR3 sequences, 15% to 20% seen once. Sequenced material: PBMCs, mostly from graft donor cells, taken 360 days after TCRalphabeta/CD19-depleted stem cell transplant. Source of these receptors: a male patient younger than 18 who had a stem cell transplant for acute lymphoblastic leukemia, so the T cells may come from the graft donor.

This clonotype was observed a handful of times. The chain recombines TRBV7-7 with TRBJ2-7, with 12 bases aligning to TRBD2. Germline-derived CDR1 and CDR2 are SSHAT and FNYEAQ (reference sequence). The length of the CDR3 is 16 residues. V was clipped by 5 bases and J by 3 bases; unmatched bases: 8. The CDR3 loop is CASSPRLAGDFYEQYF. CDR3 DNA sequence: TGTGCCAGCAGCCCGAGACTAGCGGGAGATTTCTACGAGCAGTACTTC.

This chain connects TRBV19 to TRBJ2-3; the D is unclear. This CDR3 contains 16 residues. The germline gives CDR1 LNHDA, CDR2 SQIVND (reference sequence). Deletions cut 3 bases from V and 4 bases from J, with 17 bases between. This CDR3 is CASSILAARRADTQYF. The CDR3 region has the DNA TGTGCCAGTAGTATTCTGGCAGCCCGACGGGCAGATACGCAGTATTTT.

The chain uses TRBV27 and TRBJ1-5, with D possibly matching TRBD1 (5 bases). Germline values: CDR1 MNHEY, CDR2 SMNVEV (reference sequence). The CDR3 spans 14 residues. Trimming left V 6 bases short and J 3 bases short, with 12 bases between. CDR3 DNA sequence: TGTGCCAGCAGAACTCAGGGCATCAATCAGCCCCAGCATTTT. This encodes CASRTQGINQPQHF.

The chain recombines TRBV5-1 with TRBJ2-7, with TRBD1 matching 9 bases. This CDR3 comprises 14 residues. Germline V lookup: CDR1 SGHRS, CDR2 YFSETQ. V dropped 1 base and J dropped 6; count of bases not matched to a gene: 5. CDR3 region: CASSLWGQGPEQYF. CDR3 in DNA: TGCGCCAGCAGCTTGTGGGGACAGGGACCCGAGCAGTACTTC.

This clonotype was found a few times. V is TRBV29-1 and J is TRBJ2-3, with D possibly TRBD1 on 6 matching bases. CDR3 length: 14 residues. Germline assignment: CDR1 SQVTM and CDR2 ANQGSEA. Trimming took off 4 bases at V and 6 bases at J, with 17 bases between the two ends. CDR3 amino acids: CSVVWRQDEDTQYF. CDR3 bases: TGCAGCGTTGTTTGGAGACAGGATGAGGATACGCAGTATTTT.

This clonotype was seen more than once but under ten times. This chain joins TRBV7-9 and TRBJ2-7, with 7 bases lining up with TRBD2. The CDR3 covers 12 residues. Germline CDR1 reads SEHNR; CDR2 reads FQNEAQ (reference sequence). With 10 bases clipped from V and 5 bases from J, the junction kept 8 bases outside the gene matches. CDR3 in amino acids: CATSGEGNEQYF. In nucleotides, the CDR3 is TGTGCCACAAGCGGGGAAGGGAACGAGCAGTACTTC.

The chain joins TRBV7-3 to TRBJ2-5, with no clear D. Germline V gene data show CDR1 as SGHTA and CDR2 as FQGTGA. The CDR3 has 13 amino acids. Trimming took off 6 bases at V and 3 bases at J, with 11 bases between the two ends. The CDR3 loop is CASRTEFEETQYF. CDR3 coding DNA: TGTGCCAGCAGGACGGAGTTTGAAGAGACCCAGTACTTC.

The table lists this clonotype with a few counts. The V call is TRBV18, the J call TRBJ2-6; D is ambiguous. Germline CDR1 KGHSH, CDR2 LQKENI. The CDR3 extends over 16 amino acids. V was clipped by 3 bases and J by 0 bases, with 9 bases between them. The CDR3 region is CASSPAWGSGANVLTF. The CDR3 DNA follows: TGTGCCAGCTCACCCGCCTGGGGCTCTGGGGCCAACGTCCTGACTTTC.

This clonotype turned up a few times. The gene calls are TRBV11-2 and TRBJ2-1, with 8 bases identical to TRBD1. This CDR3 comprises 15 residues. V trimming: 5 bases; J trimming: 2 bases; junction bases outside the gene matches: 5. Germline CDR1 reads SGHAT; CDR2 reads FQNNGV. The CDR3 region is CASSHTTGAYNEQFF. As DNA, the CDR3 is TGTGCCAGCAGCCACACGACAGGGGCCTACAATGAGCAGTTCTTC.

This clonotype has ten or more counts. V usage is TRBV18 and J usage is TRBJ2-5; D call uncertain. The CDR3 is 15 amino acids. The V gene lost 3 bases and the J gene lost 1 base, with 12 bases spanning the gap. In germline, CDR1 is KGHSH, CDR2 LQKENI. CDR3 DNA sequence: TGTGCCAGCTCACCCTCAGTCTGGCGCCAAGAGACCCAGTACTTC. Translation: CASSPSVWRQETQYF.

The genes are TRBV29-1 and TRBJ2-3, with D maybe TRBD2 (5 bases). The CDR3 is 12 amino acids. The germline V gene encodes CDR1 SQVTM and CDR2 ANQGSEA. Trimming removed 7 bases at V and 7 bases at J, with 15 bases between. The CDR3 bases are TGCAGCGCTCGGACTGGGGAGAATACGCAGTATTTT. This translates into CSARTGENTQYF.

Points on this clonotype: It may be a read error: a sequence one base away is much more abundant. Likely a read error: the CDR3 ends without its conserved phenylalanine or tryptophan. V usage is TRBV29-1 and J usage is TRBJ2-1; TRBD2 matches at 11 bases. V lost 6 bases and J lost 4; bases outside the gene matches: 5. Germline assignment: CDR1 SQVTM and CDR2 ANQGSEA. There are 14 residues in the CDR3. Here the CDR3 DNA reads TGCAGCGTCAAACTAGCGGGAGAGTACAATGAGCAGTTCTAC. It codes for CSVKLAGEYNEQFY.

The V gene is TRBV5-5, the J gene TRBJ1-1, with unresolved D. This CDR3 spans 12 amino acids. V lost 6 bases and J lost 5, with 11 bases in between. Germline V gene lookup returns CDR1 SGHKS and CDR2 YYEKEE (reference sequence). Written as DNA, the CDR3 is TGTGCCAGCACCCCGGGGTTTACTGAAGCTTTCTTT. This translates into CASTPGFTEAFF.

The V gene is TRBV18, the J gene TRBJ2-7; weak D call: TRBD2 (6 bases). This CDR3 comprises 14 residues. CDR1 and CDR2 from the germline V gene are KGHSH and LQKENI. Between the trimmed V and J ends, which lost 3 bases and 3 bases, there was a span of 12 bases. CDR3 coding DNA: TGTGCCAGCTCACCTCAGTTCGGGGGCTACGAGCAGTACTTC. Its translation is CASSPQFGGYEQYF.

The chain joins TRBV5-1 to TRBJ2-2, with 9 bases lining up with TRBD2. The J segment lost 7 bases and the V segment lost 4 bases, leaving 5 bases of the junction unmatched. CDR3 size: 14 residues. Germline V lookup: CDR1 SGHRS, CDR2 YFSETQ. CDR3 loop: CASSSSGSLGELFF. The CDR3 DNA follows: TGCGCCAGCAGCAGTAGCGGGAGTCTCGGGGAGCTGTTTTTT.

A few counts support this clonotype. CDR3 residues: CASSRPNRGFGYTF. CDR3 DNA sequence: TGTGCCAGCAGTCGCCCCAACAGGGGGTTTGGCTACACCTTC. The V gene is TRBV12-3 or TRBV12-4, the J gene TRBJ1-2; 8 bases fit TRBD1. The trim removed 5 bases at V and 7 bases at J, leaving 9 bases unmatched. This CDR3 has 14 amino acids.

This clonotype was observed a few times. V and J are TRBV27 and TRBJ2-1, with TRBD2 identical over 7 bases. Germline V lookup: CDR1 MNHEY, CDR2 SMNVEV (reference sequence). The V gene end was trimmed by 6 bases and the J gene end by 6 bases; junction bases not matched to a gene: 14. This CDR3 has 16 amino acids. DNA for the CDR3: TGTGCCAGCAGCCTAGGGGTGTCGCGGGAGTTCAATGAGCAGTTCTTC. Protein: CASSLGVSREFNEQFF.

This clonotype was seen more than once but under ten times. The chain couples TRBV5-1 to TRBJ2-2; 14 bases are shared with TRBD2. Per germline, CDR1 SGHRS and CDR2 YFSETQ. This CDR3 is 16 amino acids long. Trimming took 3 bases from V and 4 from J; bases not matched to a gene: 2. The CDR3 sequence is CASSWTSGRSTGELFF. CDR3 in DNA: TGCGCCAGCAGCTGGACTAGCGGGAGGTCCACCGGGGAGCTGTTTTTT.

This clonotype was counted a few times. The chain joins TRBV6-1 to TRBJ2-7; 7 bases are a match to TRBD1. The length of the CDR3 is 13 residues. V lost 5 bases, J lost 6 bases, and 7 bases stayed unmatched. In germline, CDR1 is MNHNS, CDR2 SASEGT. CDR3 DNA sequence: TGTGCCAGCAGTCCTGACAGGGCCCGCGAGCAGTACTTC. Protein: CASSPDRAREQYF.

This clonotype was seen only a few times. The genes are TRBV7-9 and TRBJ2-2; 8 nucleotides agree with TRBD1. This CDR3 contains 16 residues. The V gene's germline CDR1 is SEHNR and CDR2 FQNEAQ (reference sequence). Trimming cost V 3 bases and J 1 base; bases outside gene matches: 4. The CDR3, as DNA: TGTGCCAGCAGCTTCCGACAGGGGAAGAACACCGGGGAGCTGTTTTTT. Translating gives CASSFRQGKNTGELFF.

The table lists this clonotype with a few counts. The chain has TRBV20-1 and TRBJ2-5; the match to TRBD2 covers 16 bases. This CDR3 is 15 amino acids long. V shed 5 bases, J shed 8 bases, and the junction held 8 bases outside the gene matches. The germline CDR1 and CDR2 sequences are DFQATT and SNEGSKA (reference sequence). The CDR3 region has the DNA TGCAGTGCTGGGACTAGCGGGAGGGCAATTAGAACCCAGTACTTC. This codes for CSAGTSGRAIRTQYF.

This clonotype has just a few counts. The rearrangement uses TRBV12-3 or TRBV12-4 and TRBJ1-1; tentative D call: TRBD1 (5 bases). CDR3 length: 17 residues. The ends were cut back, 4 bases at V and 1 base at J, with 19 bases in the middle. In DNA form, the CDR3 reads TGTGCCAGCAGTTCCGGGACCCTAAAGGAGTGGAACACTGAAGCTTTCTTT. It translates to CASSSGTLKEWNTEAFF.

The chain joins TRBV19 to TRBJ2-6, with a possible D match to TRBD1 (5 bases). The CDR3 is made up of 18 amino acids. The germline gives CDR1 LNHDA, CDR2 SQIVND (reference sequence). V was clipped by 3 bases and J by 0 bases, with 15 bases between them. The CDR3 loop is CASSIGPGSSSGANVLTF. The CDR3 region has the DNA TGTGCCAGTAGTATTGGTCCAGGGTCTTCCTCTGGGGCCAACGTCCTGACTTTC.